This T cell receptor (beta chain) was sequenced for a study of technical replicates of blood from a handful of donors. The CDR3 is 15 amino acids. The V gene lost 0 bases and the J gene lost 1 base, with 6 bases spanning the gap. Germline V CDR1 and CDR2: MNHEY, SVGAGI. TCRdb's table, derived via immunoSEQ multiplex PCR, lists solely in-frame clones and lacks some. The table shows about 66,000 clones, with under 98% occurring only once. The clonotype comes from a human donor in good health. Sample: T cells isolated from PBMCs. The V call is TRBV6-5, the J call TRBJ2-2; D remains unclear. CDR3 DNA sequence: TGTGCCAGCAGTTACTCGAACGGGAACACCGGGGAGCTGTTTTTT. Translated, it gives CASSYSNGNTGELFF.